This T cell receptor (beta chain) was profiled in a study of T-cell memory formation after mild COVID-19. TCRdb re-called the 5' RACE reads with MiXCR, one entry per CDR3 protein. This table holds fewer than 250,000 distinct CDR3 sequences, around 25% found once. Germline CDR1 is MNHEY and CDR2 is SVGEGT. The germline V and J ends were trimmed by 2 bases and 6 bases, with 10 bases remaining between them. The CDR3 length is 14 residues. This clonotype was seen only a few times. Specimen: PBMCs or a T cell subset sorted from them (not recorded which). This sequence was found in an adult woman who had mild COVID-19 (a few samples of this study predate the infection). Cell type and time point are not known. This chain joins TRBV6-2 or TRBV6-3 and TRBJ2-2, with a possible D match to TRBD2 (5 bases). The chain's CDR3 is CASSYLLASGELFF. CDR3 in DNA: TGTGCCAGCAGTTACCTCCTAGCCTCCGGGGAGCTGTTTTTT.